The 27 T cell receptor beta chains below were found in one sample sequenced in a study of T cell repertoires in cytomegalovirus infection. Using its own MiXCR run on the reads, TCRdb lists one record per CDR3 protein. This sample carries a few hundred thousand distinct CDR3 sequences, roughly 15% of them seen once, and the ten largest clones take around 12%. The sequenced sample was PBMCs. These receptors originate from a human donor in good health (CMV status not recorded). Some clones in this sample may be carry-over from other donors' samples.

The genes are TRBV20-1 and TRBJ2-3; 12 bases align to TRBD2. Germline assignment: CDR1 DFQATT and CDR2 SNEGSKA (reference sequence). The trim removed 3 bases at V and 6 bases at J, leaving 10 bases unmatched. This CDR3 is 16 amino acids long. CDR3 DNA sequence: TGCAGTGCTAGGGGGTCACTAGCGGGGGGCGGGGATACGCAGTATTTT. Amino acid sequence: CSARGSLAGGGDTQYF.

This clonotype has at least ten counts. This chain uses TRBV7-2 with TRBJ1-1, with D possibly being TRBD1 (5 bases). V was shortened by 6 bases and J by 5 bases, with 10 bases between the two germline ends. CDR3 size: 12 residues. Germline CDR1 reads SGHTA; CDR2 reads FQGNSA. The CDR3 DNA sequence: TGTGCCAGCAGTTGGGGGGGGACTGAAGCTTTCTTT. Its protein product is CASSWGGTEAFF.

A few counts support this clonotype. CDR3 sequence: CASSYTRVGSPLHF. In DNA form, the CDR3 reads TGTGCCAGCAGTTACACACGTGTTGGGTCACCCCTCCACTTT. The chain links TRBV6-5 to TRBJ1-6, with unresolved D. The CDR3 runs to 14 residues. The V end lost 2 bases, the J end lost 10 bases, and 12 bases lay between the germline ends. Germline V gives CDR1 MNHEY, CDR2 SVGAGI.

This clonotype was seen repeatedly, ten times or more. This rearrangement joins TRBV7-2 to TRBJ1-1; TRBD1 agrees at 7 bases. The CDR3 has 12 residues. CDR1 and CDR2 from the germline V gene are SGHTA and FQGNSA. With 5 bases clipped from V and 8 bases from J, the junction kept 5 bases outside the gene matches. CDR3 coding DNA: TGTGCCAGCAGCCAGGGGACAGTCGAAGCTTTCTTT. This gives the protein CASSQGTVEAFF.

The rearrangement links TRBV7-8 to TRBJ2-7, with D perhaps matching TRBD1 (8 bases). V was trimmed by 5 bases and J by 4 bases, leaving 18 bases between them. This CDR3 is 15 amino acids long. CDR1 and CDR2 (germline): SGHVS, FQNEAQ. CDR3 loop: CASSRAGQAIYEQYF. The CDR3 region has the DNA TGTGCCAGCAGCCGAGCGGGACAGGCTATATACGAGCAGTACTTC.

This clonotype was counted a few times. The chain links TRBV2 to TRBJ2-5; weak D call: TRBD1 (5 bases). The germline V gene has CDR1 SNHLY and CDR2 FYNNEI. CDR3 length: 13 amino acids. The V gene lost 7 bases and the J gene lost 3 bases, with 12 bases spanning the gap. The CDR3 region is CASISSREETQYF. CDR3 sequence (DNA): TGTGCCAGCATTTCGAGCAGGGAAGAGACCCAGTACTTC.

This clonotype was found many times. The V call is TRBV4-1, the J call TRBJ2-7; no clear D gene. This CDR3 has 13 residues. Between the trimmed V and J ends, which lost 1 base and 3 bases, there was a span of 7 bases. Germline CDR1 MGHRA, CDR2 YSYEKL. The CDR3 loop is CASSQGKGYEQYF. For the CDR3, the DNA is TGCGCCAGCAGCCAAGGAAAGGGCTACGAGCAGTACTTC.

The rearrangement joins TRBV6-1 to TRBJ2-6; maybe TRBD1 (5 bases). V lost 10 bases, J lost 0 bases, and 10 bases lay in between. Germline CDR1 is MNHNS and CDR2 is SASEGT. There are 14 residues in the CDR3. The CDR3 protein is CATHRHSGANVLTF. DNA for the CDR3: TGTGCCACTCACAGGCACTCTGGGGCCAACGTCCTGACTTTC.

The chain uses TRBV6-5 and TRBJ2-7; weak D call: TRBD2 (7 bases). CDR1 MNHEY and CDR2 SVGAGI come from the germline V gene. Deletions cut 3 bases from V and 7 bases from J, with 16 bases between. The CDR3 is 14 amino acids. The CDR3 is CASSYGGGPGEQYF. The CDR3 DNA sequence: TGTGCCAGCAGTTATGGCGGGGGCCCGGGGGAGCAGTACTTC.

The chain recombines TRBV19 with TRBJ1-2; unclear D gene. The germline V gene encodes CDR1 LNHDA and CDR2 SQIVND (reference sequence). Trimming removed 2 bases from V and 3 bases from J, with 7 bases in between. The CDR3 length is 13 residues. The CDR3 coding sequence is TGTGCCAGTAGTATAACGGGAGACTATGGCTACACCTTC. Amino acids: CASSITGDYGYTF.

This clonotype was counted between two and nine times. V and J are TRBV7-6 and TRBJ1-4; weak D call: TRBD1 (6 bases). Germline CDR1 reads SGHVS; CDR2 reads FNYEAQ. The CDR3 is 15 amino acids. Trimming stripped 5 bases from V and 1 base from J, with 11 bases between. CDR3 DNA sequence: TGTGCCAGCAGCCCCACGGACAGAACTAATGAAAAACTGTTTTTT. Translating it yields CASSPTDRTNEKLFF.

In this sample, this clonotype turned up many times. The chain is built from TRBV7-9 and TRBJ2-1; the D gene is possibly TRBD1 (6 bases). Germline V gene lookup returns CDR1 SEHNR and CDR2 FQNEAQ (reference sequence). The CDR3 is 18 amino acids. Trimming removed 1 base at V and 8 bases at J, with 24 bases between. CDR3 protein: CASSLVGVGSAWGHEQFF. CDR3 coding DNA: TGTGCCAGCAGCTTAGTAGGGGTTGGATCCGCCTGGGGGCATGAGCAGTTCTTC.

The rearrangement links TRBV25-1 to TRBJ1-3, with D unresolved. The CDR3 is 20 residues long. The germline V gene has CDR1 MGHDK and CDR2 SYGVNS. Trimming removed 4 bases from V and 6 bases from J, with 31 bases in between. The CDR3 is CASSGGLGGFLDRRSNTIYF. The CDR3 DNA reads TGTGCCAGCAGTGGAGGACTCGGAGGCTTCTTAGACCGACGGTCAAACACCATATATTTT.

The chain employs TRBV12-3 or TRBV12-4 and TRBJ1-1; 7 bases match TRBD1. With V trimmed by 4 bases and J by 10 bases, 6 bases remained unmatched. There are 12 residues in the CDR3. This CDR3 reads CASSSDRVGAFF. The CDR3 DNA reads as TGTGCCAGCAGTTCCGACAGGGTTGGAGCTTTCTTT.

A few counts support this clonotype. As DNA, the CDR3 is TGTGCCAGCAGCCAGGGGGGGGCGGGGGAGACCCAGTACTTC. It codes for CASSQGGAGETQYF. The chain links TRBV2 to TRBJ2-5, with D possibly being TRBD1 or TRBD2 (7 bases each). The CDR3 is made up of 14 amino acids. CDR1 is SNHLY and CDR2 is FYNNEI in the germline V gene. V was clipped by 6 bases and J by 5 bases, with 16 bases between them. The variable domain in full, with the rest retrieved from reference TRBV2 and TRBJ2-5, is EPEVTQTPSHQVTQMGQEVILRCVPISNHLYFYWYRQILGQKVEFLVSFYNNEISEKSEIFDDQFSVERPDGSNFTLKIRSTKLEDSAMYFCASSQGGAGETQYFGPGTRLLVL.

This clonotype was recorded a few times. The chain's CDR3 is CASRSPSSGNTIYF. In DNA form, the CDR3 reads TGTGCCAGCAGATCGCCTAGCTCTGGAAACACCATATATTTT. The chain carries TRBV7-2 and TRBJ1-3, with D hard to call. CDR1 is SGHTA, CDR2 FQGNSA, per germline. The CDR3 contains 14 residues. Trimming cost V 6 bases and J 0 bases, with 9 bases left between them.

In its sample, this clonotype was seen many times. The CDR3, as DNA: TGTGCCAGCAGCGCACTTGGCTACGAGCAGTACTTC. It codes for CASSALGYEQYF. The rearrangement joins TRBV7-2 to TRBJ2-7; no clear D. This CDR3 is built from 12 residues. Germline V CDR1 and CDR2: SGHTA, FQGNSA. V was pared by 5 bases and J by 3 bases, with 8 bases between.

This clonotype was seen ten or more times. This rearrangement joins TRBV28 to TRBJ2-6, with TRBD1 as a possible D gene (6 bases). Germline V CDR1 and CDR2: MDHEN, SYDVKM. V was trimmed by 6 bases and J by 0 bases, leaving 12 bases between them. The CDR3 runs 16 residues. DNA of the CDR3: TGTGCCAGCAGGGTTACAGGGCGCTCTGGGGCCAACGTCCTGACTTTC. Translation gives CASRVTGRSGANVLTF.

There are a few counts of this clonotype. V is TRBV28 and J is TRBJ1-6; 7 nucleotides align to TRBD1. Germline CDR1 and CDR2: MDHEN and SYDVKM. CDR3 length equals 16 residues. V lost 1 base to trimming and J lost 6 bases; unmatched junction nucleotides: 6. The CDR3 DNA reads as TGTGCCAGCAGTTTATTTATGTCAGGGGGTAATTCACCCCTCCACTTT. The encoded protein is CASSLFMSGGNSPLHF.

This rearrangement joins TRBV5-4 to TRBJ1-2; TRBD1 matches 9 bases. Per the germline V gene, CDR1 is SGHNT and CDR2 is YYREEE (reference sequence). The V segment lost 0 bases and the J segment 5 bases; nucleotides outside the gene matches: 8. The CDR3 runs 16 residues. The CDR3 DNA follows: TGTGCCAGCAGCTTGGAGCGCGGGACAGGGTTTTATGGCTACACCTTC. This gives the protein CASSLERGTGFYGYTF.

This clonotype was counted ten times or more. J is TRBJ2-2 and V is TRBV7-2; TRBD1 or TRBD2 may be the D gene (6 bases each). CDR1 SGHTA and CDR2 FQGNSA come from the germline V gene. Trimming took off 3 bases at V and 1 base at J, with 9 bases between the two ends. The CDR3 loop spans 15 amino acids. The CDR3 DNA is TGTGCCAGCAGCTTGGCGGGACAGAACACCGGGGAGCTGTTTTTT. It codes for CASSLAGQNTGELFF.

Many counts were recorded for this clonotype. The chain combines TRBV7-6 with TRBJ2-6; 7 bases agree with TRBD1. CDR1 and CDR2 (germline): SGHVS, FNYEAQ. The CDR3 has 15 amino acids. V lost 5 bases and J lost 9; bases outside the gene matches: 10. For the CDR3, the DNA is TGTGCCAGCAGCCAGGGACAGCTCCAAGTCAACGTCCTGACTTTC. Its translation: CASSQGQLQVNVLTF.

This chain uses TRBV20-1 with TRBJ1-3, with D perhaps TRBD1 (5 bases). Deletions cut 6 bases from V and 4 bases from J, with 13 bases between. CDR1 is DFQATT, CDR2 SNEGSKA, per germline (reference sequence). The CDR3 spans 13 residues. CDR3 bases: TGCAGTGCCAGACAGATCGCAGGAAACACCATATATTTT. Encoded protein: CSARQIAGNTIYF.

This clonotype was seen at least ten times. J is TRBJ2-3 and V is TRBV7-2; no firm D call. Germline V gene data show CDR1 as SGHTA and CDR2 as FQGNSA. The germline V and J ends were trimmed by 0 bases and 2 bases, with 9 bases remaining between them. The CDR3 spans 15 residues. The CDR3 is CASSLALGTTDTQYF. The DNA of the CDR3 is TGTGCCAGCAGCTTAGCGCTGGGTACCACAGATACGCAGTATTTT.

The chain carries TRBV10-3 and TRBJ2-1, with D hard to call. CDR3 length: 11 amino acids. CDR1 ENHRY and CDR2 SYGVKD come from the germline V gene. In nucleotides, the CDR3 is TGTGCAGTCAGTGGGCCCAATGAGCAGTTCTTC. It specifies CAVSGPNEQFF.

This chain uses TRBV28 with TRBJ1-1, with 8 bases lining up with TRBD1. The CDR3 length is 14 residues. Trimming cost V 7 bases and J 5 bases; bases outside gene matches: 9. Germline CDR1 is MDHEN and CDR2 is SYDVKM. Written as DNA, the CDR3 is TGTGCCAGCAACATAGGACAGGGATGGACTGAAGCTTTCTTT. The encoded protein is CASNIGQGWTEAFF.

This clonotype was observed many times. The chain links TRBV7-2 to TRBJ2-1; a possible D gene is TRBD1 (5 bases). Germline CDR1 is SGHTA and CDR2 is FQGNSA. V was shortened by 2 bases and J by 4 bases, with 15 bases between the two germline ends. The CDR3 extends over 16 amino acids. CDR3 coding DNA: TGTGCCAGCAGCTTAAGATTTGAGGCAGGGTACAATGAGCAGTTCTTC. This translates into CASSLRFEAGYNEQFF.